This T cell receptor beta chain emerged from a study of T cells expressing NK-cell markers. CDR1 and CDR2 from the germline V gene are DFQATT and SNEGSKA (reference sequence). The CDR3 covers 15 residues. No DNA is given; TCRdb re-called the 5' RACE reads and lists each CDR3 protein once. This repertoire includes about 380,000 distinct CDR3 sequences. This clonotype was obtained from a man aged 18 to 69 in good health. Sequenced input: blood T cells: a sorted CD56 or NKG2C T cell subset, CD4+ or CD8+ T cells, or bulk PBMC T cells (not recorded which). The chain has TRBV20-1 and TRBJ1-2; without DNA, the TCRdb call of TRBD1 cannot be checked. CDR3 protein: CSATLAGTGGNGYTF.